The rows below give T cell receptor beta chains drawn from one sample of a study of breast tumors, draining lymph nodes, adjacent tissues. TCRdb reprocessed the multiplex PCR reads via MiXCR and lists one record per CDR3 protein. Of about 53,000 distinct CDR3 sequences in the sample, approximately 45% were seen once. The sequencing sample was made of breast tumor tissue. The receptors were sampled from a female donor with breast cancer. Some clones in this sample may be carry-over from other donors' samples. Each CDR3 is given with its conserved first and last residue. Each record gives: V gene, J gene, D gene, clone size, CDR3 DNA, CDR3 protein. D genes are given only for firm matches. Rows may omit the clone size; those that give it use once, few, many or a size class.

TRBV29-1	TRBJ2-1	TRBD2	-	TGCAGCGTTGGTAGGGGAGGGTGGAATGAGCAGTTCTTC	CSVGRGGWNEQFF
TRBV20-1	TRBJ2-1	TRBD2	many	TGCAGGGGGACTAGCGGGAGCAATGAGCAGTTCTTC	CRGTSGSNEQFF
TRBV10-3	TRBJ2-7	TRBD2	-	TGTGCCATCAGACTAGCGGGAGCGGTTGGCGAGCAGTACTTC	CAIRLAGAVGEQYF
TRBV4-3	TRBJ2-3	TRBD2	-	TGCGCCGGCAATTCGCAGCGGGGAAGCACAGATACGCAGTATTTT	CAGNSQRGSTDTQYF
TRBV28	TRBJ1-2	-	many	TGTGCCAGCAGTTTTGTCTATGGCTACACCTTC	CASSFVYGYTF
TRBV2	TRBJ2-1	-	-	TGTGCCAGCAGTGCCCGAGACATATACAATGAGCAGTTCTTC	CASSARDIYNEQFF
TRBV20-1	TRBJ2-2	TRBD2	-	TGCAGTGCTAGAGACGATGGGGGAGGGGAGGGCGGGGAGCTGTTTTTT	CSARDDGGGEGGELFF
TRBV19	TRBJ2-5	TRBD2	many	TGTGCCAGTAGTCCAGCGGGAGGGATGGAGACCCAGTACTTC	CASSPAGGMETQYF
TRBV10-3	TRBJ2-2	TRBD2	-	TGTGCCATCAGTGAGTGGACTAGCGGGAGCGGGACCGGGGAGCTGTTTTTT	CAISEWTSGSGTGELFF
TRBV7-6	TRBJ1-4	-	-	TGTGCCAGCAGCTTAGAGGGCAGGGGAAGGGAAAAACTGTTTTTT	CASSLEGRGREKLFF
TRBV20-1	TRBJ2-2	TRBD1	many	TGCAGTGCTAGAGATCCCGGGACAGGGAAGTTAGGGGAGCTGTTTTTT	CSARDPGTGKLGELFF
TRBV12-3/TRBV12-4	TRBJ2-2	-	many	TGTGCCAGCAGTCCGGGACTCAACACCGGGGAGCTGTTTTTT	CASSPGLNTGELFF
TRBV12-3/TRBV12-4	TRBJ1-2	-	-	TGTGCCAGCAGTCCCACGGGCGAGGATAGCTACAGCTTC	CASSPTGEDSYSF
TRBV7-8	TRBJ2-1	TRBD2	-	TGTGCCAGCAGCTTAGTGTCTGCTAGCGGGAGTAGGAATCAGCAGCTCTTC	CASSLVSASGSRNQQLF
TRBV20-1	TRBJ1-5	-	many	TGCAGTGCTCGCCGGGAACTGGGGGCTAAGAGCAATCAGCCCCAGCATTTT	CSARRELGAKSNQPQHF
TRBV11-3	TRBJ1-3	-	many	TGTGCCAGCAGCCTAACCGGAAACACCATATATTTT	CASSLTGNTIYF
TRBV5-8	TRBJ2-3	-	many	TGTGCCAGCAGCTGGGCCCCGGATGATACGCAGTATTTT	CASSWAPDDTQYF
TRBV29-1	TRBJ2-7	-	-	TGCAGCGTTGAAACGTCGTCAGGGAGCTCCTACGAGCAGTACTTC	CSVETSSGSSYEQYF
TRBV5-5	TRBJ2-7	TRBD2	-	TGTGCCAGCAGCTCGCAAGGAGGGACTAGCGGCATCTCCTACGAGCAGCACTTC	CASSSQGGTSGISYEQHF
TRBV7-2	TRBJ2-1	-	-	TGTGCCAGCAGCGCGTCGACGGACAATGAGCAATTCTTC	CASSASTDNEQFF